This paragraph reports one T cell receptor (beta chain). Its antigen is not known. These data belong to a study of blood T cells in healthy people across ages. The use of a sample-barcoded 5' primer and a J-beta primer mix characterized a second PCR of 7 to 11 cycles. TCRdb re-analysed the 5' RACE reads in MiXCR, keeping a single row per CDR3 protein. The sample holds roughly 1,500,000 distinct CDR3 sequences, approximately 38% seen once. Trimming took 4 bases from V and 6 from J; bases not matched to a gene: 2. From germline, CDR1 is SQVTM and CDR2 ANQGSEA. CDR3 length: 12 amino acids. General study results and limits: Diversity was estimated from one million T cells, and these estimates were considered underestimates. In older individuals, TCR beta diversity per million T cells was lower, falling roughly linearly with age.

The sequence came from a woman under 30 in good health. Input material: blood. The V call is TRBV29-1, the J call TRBJ2-1; TRBD2 matches 8 bases. CDR3 nucleotide sequence: TGCAGCGTTGTAACTAGCGGCAATGAGCAGTTCTTC. Its translation: CSVVTSGNEQFF.